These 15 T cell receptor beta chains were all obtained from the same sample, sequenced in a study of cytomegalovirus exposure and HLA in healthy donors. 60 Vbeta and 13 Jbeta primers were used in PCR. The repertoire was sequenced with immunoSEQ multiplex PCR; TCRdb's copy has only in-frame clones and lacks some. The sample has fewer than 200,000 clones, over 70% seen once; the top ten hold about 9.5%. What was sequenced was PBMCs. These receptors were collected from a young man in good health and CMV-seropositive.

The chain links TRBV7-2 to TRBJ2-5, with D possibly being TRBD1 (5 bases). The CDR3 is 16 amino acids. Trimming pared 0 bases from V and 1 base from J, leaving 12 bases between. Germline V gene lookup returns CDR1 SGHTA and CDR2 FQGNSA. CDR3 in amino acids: CASSLAFTTGQETQYF. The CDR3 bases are TGTGCCAGCAGCTTAGCTTTCACCACAGGCCAAGAGACCCAGTACTTC.

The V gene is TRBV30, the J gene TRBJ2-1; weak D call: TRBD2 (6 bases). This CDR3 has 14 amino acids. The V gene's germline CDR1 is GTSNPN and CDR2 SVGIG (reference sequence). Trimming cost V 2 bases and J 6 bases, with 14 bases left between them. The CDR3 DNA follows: TGTGCCTGGAGTTGGTGGAGGGGACGCAATGAGCAGTTCTTC. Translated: CAWSWWRGRNEQFF.

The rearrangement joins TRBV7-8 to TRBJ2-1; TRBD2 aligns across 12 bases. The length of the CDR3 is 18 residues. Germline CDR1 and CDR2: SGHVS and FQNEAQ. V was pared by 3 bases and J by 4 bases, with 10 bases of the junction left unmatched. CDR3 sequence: CASSLKLLAGGDYNEQFF. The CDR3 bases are TGTGCCAGCAGCTTGAAACTTCTAGCGGGAGGGGATTACAATGAGCAGTTCTTC.

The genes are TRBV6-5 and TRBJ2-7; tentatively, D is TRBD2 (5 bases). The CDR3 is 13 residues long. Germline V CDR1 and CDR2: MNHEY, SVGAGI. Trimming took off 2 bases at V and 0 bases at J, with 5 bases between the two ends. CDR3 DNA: TGTGCCAGCAGTTACGAGGGCTCCTACGAGCAGTACTTC. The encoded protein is CASSYEGSYEQYF.

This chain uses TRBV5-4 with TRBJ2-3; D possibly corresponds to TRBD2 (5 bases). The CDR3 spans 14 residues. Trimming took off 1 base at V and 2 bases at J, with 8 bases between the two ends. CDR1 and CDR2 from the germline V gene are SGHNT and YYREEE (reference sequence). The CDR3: CASSLFGDTDTQYF. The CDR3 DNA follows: TGTGCCAGCAGCTTGTTCGGGGACACAGATACGCAGTATTTT.

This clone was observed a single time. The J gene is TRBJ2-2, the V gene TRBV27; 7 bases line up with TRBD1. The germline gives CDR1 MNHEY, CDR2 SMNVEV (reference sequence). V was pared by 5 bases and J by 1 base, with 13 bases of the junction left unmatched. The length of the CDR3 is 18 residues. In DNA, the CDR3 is TGTGCCAGCAGTCGAAAAACACCCCGGGACAGGAACACCGGGGAGCTGTTTTTT. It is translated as CASSRKTPRDRNTGELFF.

The CDR3: CASSSRGRTSGWPGDEQYF. CDR3 nucleotides: TGTGCCAGCAGCTCTAGGGGGAGGACTAGCGGGTGGCCGGGGGACGAGCAGTACTTC. The chain carries TRBV7-8 and TRBJ2-5; 11 bases are shared with TRBD2. The better agreement between TRBJ2-7 and the DNA end casts doubt on the J call. CDR3 length: 19 amino acids. Germline CDR1 and CDR2: SGHVS and FQNEAQ.

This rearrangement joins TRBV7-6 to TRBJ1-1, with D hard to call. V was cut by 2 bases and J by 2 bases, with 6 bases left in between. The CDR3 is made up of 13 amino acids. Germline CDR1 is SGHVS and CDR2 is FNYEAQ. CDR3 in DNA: TGTGCCAGCAGCTTATCCAGTAACACTGAAGCTTTCTTT. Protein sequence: CASSLSSNTEAFF.

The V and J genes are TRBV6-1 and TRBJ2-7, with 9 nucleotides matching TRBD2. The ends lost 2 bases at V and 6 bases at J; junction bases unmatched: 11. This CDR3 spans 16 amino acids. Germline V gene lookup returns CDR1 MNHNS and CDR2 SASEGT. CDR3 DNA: TGTGCCAGCAGTGAAATGGGCGGGAGGGGACCAACCGAGCAGTACTTC. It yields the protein CASSEMGGRGPTEQYF.

The CDR3 coding sequence is TGTGCCAGCAGCTTAGTCATTCGATCTGGCGGCTACACCTTC. This gives the protein CASSLVIRSGGYTF. The chain is built from TRBV7-2 and TRBJ1-2; D unclear. V was cut by 1 base and J by 8 bases, with 14 bases left in between. The CDR3 is made up of 14 amino acids. Germline V CDR1 and CDR2: SGHTA, FQGNSA.

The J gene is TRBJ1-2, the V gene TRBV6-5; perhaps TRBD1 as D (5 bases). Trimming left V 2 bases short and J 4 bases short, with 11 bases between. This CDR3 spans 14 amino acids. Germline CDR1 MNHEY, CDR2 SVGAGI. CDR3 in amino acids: CASSYDEQVYGYTF. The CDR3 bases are TGTGCCAGCAGTTACGACGAACAGGTCTATGGCTACACCTTC.

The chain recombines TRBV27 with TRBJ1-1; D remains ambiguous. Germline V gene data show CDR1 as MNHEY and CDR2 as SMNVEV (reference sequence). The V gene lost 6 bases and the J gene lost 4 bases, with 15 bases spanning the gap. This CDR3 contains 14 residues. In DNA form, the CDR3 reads TGTGCCAGCAGCTCAACCCCGGCGGGCACTGAAGCTTTCTTT. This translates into CASSSTPAGTEAFF.

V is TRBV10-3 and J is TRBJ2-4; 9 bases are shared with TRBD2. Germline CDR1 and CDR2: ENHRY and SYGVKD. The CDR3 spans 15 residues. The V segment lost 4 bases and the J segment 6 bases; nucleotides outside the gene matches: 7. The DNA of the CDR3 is TGTGCCATCAGTGCCTCTAGCGGGGACCTAAACATTCAGTACTTC. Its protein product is CAISASSGDLNIQYF.

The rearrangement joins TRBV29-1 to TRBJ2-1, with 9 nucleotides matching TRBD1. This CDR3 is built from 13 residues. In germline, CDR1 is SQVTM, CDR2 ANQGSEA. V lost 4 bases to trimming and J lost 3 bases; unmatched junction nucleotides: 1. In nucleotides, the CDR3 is TGCAGCGTTGGGGACAGGGACTACAATGAGCAGTTCTTC. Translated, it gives CSVGDRDYNEQFF.

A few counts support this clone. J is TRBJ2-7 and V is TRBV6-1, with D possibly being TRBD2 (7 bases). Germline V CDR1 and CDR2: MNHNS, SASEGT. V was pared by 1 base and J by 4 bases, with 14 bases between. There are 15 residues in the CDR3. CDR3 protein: CASSEVYGGQYEQYF. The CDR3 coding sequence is TGTGCCAGCAGTGAAGTTTACGGGGGGCAGTACGAGCAGTACTTC.